One and the same sample provided the 26 T cell receptor beta chains below, sequenced in a study of shared clonotypes between healthy human individuals. Using immunoSEQ multiplex PCR, the repertoire was profiled, and TCRdb retains in-frame clones only, with some absent. Of fewer than 2.5 million clones in the sample, more than 85% are singletons; the top ten hold about 0.38%. Material for sequencing was naive CD4+ T cells from PBMCs. Subset defined: CD45RA+ positively selected. These receptors came from a man aged 18 to 29 in good health. Some clones in this sample may be carry-over from other donors' samples.

V usage is TRBV4-1 and J usage is TRBJ1-2, with 9 bases identical to TRBD1. Trimming took 2 bases from V and 5 from J; bases not matched to a gene: 9. The CDR3 consists of 16 residues. Per germline, CDR1 MGHRA and CDR2 YSYEKL. The CDR3 DNA follows: TGCGCCAGCAGCCAACAGCCGGGACAGGGACCGTATGGCTACACCTTC. It translates to CASSQQPGQGPYGYTF.

The chain couples TRBV7-3 to TRBJ2-4, with D unresolved. CDR1 is SGHTA and CDR2 is FQGTGA in the germline V gene. The CDR3 is made up of 16 amino acids. V lost 4 bases and J lost 1, with 14 bases in between. CDR3 nucleotides: TGTGCCAGCAGCTCCGGACGGGCTCGGGCCAAAAACATTCAGTACTTC. It encodes CASSSGRARAKNIQYF.

The chain is built from TRBV5-1 and TRBJ1-1; weak D call: TRBD1 (6 bases). V gave up 4 bases and J gave up 4 bases, with 17 bases separating them. Germline V lookup: CDR1 SGHRS, CDR2 YFSETQ. The CDR3 loop spans 15 amino acids. In nucleotides, the CDR3 is TGCGCCAGCAGCCCCTTGGACAGAGCCATCACTGAAGCTTTCTTT. Protein sequence: CASSPLDRAITEAFF.

The chain is built from TRBV9 and TRBJ2-1; the D gene could be TRBD1 or TRBD2 (6 bases each). Germline CDR1 reads SGDLS; CDR2 reads YYNGEE. V was shortened by 0 bases and J by 10 bases, with 14 bases between the two germline ends. The CDR3 totals 14 residues. This chain's CDR3 is CASSVVGGPGEQFF. For the CDR3, the DNA is TGTGCCAGCAGCGTAGTTGGGGGGCCGGGAGAGCAGTTCTTC.

As concerns this clone: At the DNA level, this CDR3 is encoded by other sequences in the same sample as well. The rearrangement links TRBV5-4 to TRBJ1-2; 10 bases line up with TRBD1. V shed 0 bases, J shed 7 bases, and the junction held 6 bases outside the gene matches. This CDR3 has 15 residues. The germline V gene has CDR1 SGHNT and CDR2 YYREEE (reference sequence). CDR3 in DNA: TGTGCCAGCAGCTTGGCGGGACAGGGGTATTCTGGCTACACCTTC. Amino acids: CASSLAGQGYSGYTF.

In this sample, this clone turned up once. The CDR3 DNA sequence: TGTGCCAGCAGTACGAACCGGGACCCGGCCTACGAGCAGTACTTC. Translation: CASSTNRDPAYEQYF. The J gene is TRBJ2-7, the V gene TRBV27; D is possibly TRBD1 or TRBD2 (5 bases each). The CDR3 sequence is 15 residues long. CDR1 is MNHEY and CDR2 is SMNVEV in the germline V gene (reference sequence). Trimming took off 5 bases at V and 2 bases at J, with 16 bases between the two ends.

V usage is TRBV4-1 and J usage is TRBJ2-3; D gene uncertain. This CDR3 spans 13 amino acids. Germline V CDR1 and CDR2: MGHRA, YSYEKL. The V end was cut by 4 bases, the J end by 5 bases, with 10 bases between. The CDR3 here is CASSPTIGDTQYF. The CDR3 DNA sequence: TGCGCCAGCAGCCCGACGATCGGAGATACGCAGTATTTT.

The chain recombines TRBV19 with TRBJ1-3; no clear D. Trimming took 2 bases from V and 10 from J, leaving 9 bases between them. Germline assignment: CDR1 LNHDA and CDR2 SQIVND (reference sequence). This CDR3 comprises 12 residues. The CDR3 spells CASSILESTIYF. CDR3 bases: TGTGCCAGTAGTATATTGGAGTCGACCATATATTTT.

V and J are TRBV4-3 and TRBJ2-1; TRBD2 agrees at 9 bases. Unmatched junction bases numbered 11, after V lost 1 base and J lost 7 bases. The CDR3 has 17 amino acids. Germline CDR1 is LGHNA and CDR2 is YSLEER. CDR3 amino acids: CASSQAATSGLKNEQFF. DNA for the CDR3: TGCGCCAGCAGCCAAGCCGCCACTAGCGGGCTCAAAAATGAGCAGTTCTTC.

This clone was observed once. This sample includes further DNA sequences coding for the same CDR3. The rearrangement joins TRBV5-6 to TRBJ2-2; 9 bases align to TRBD1. V was pared by 2 bases and J by 4 bases, with 3 bases of the junction left unmatched. The CDR3 loop spans 15 amino acids. CDR1 is SGHDT, CDR2 YYEEEE, per germline. CDR3 amino acids: CASSFGTGSTGELFF. CDR3 nucleotides: TGTGCCAGCAGCTTCGGGACAGGGAGCACCGGGGAGCTGTTTTTT.

Points on this clone: The sample holds other DNA sequences that translate to the same CDR3. The chain couples TRBV18 to TRBJ2-7; 10 bases fit TRBD1. CDR1 and CDR2 (germline): KGHSH, LQKENI. Unmatched junction bases numbered 3, after V lost 3 bases and J lost 1 base. This CDR3 spans 15 amino acids. CDR3 coding DNA: TGTGCCAGCTCACCCCCGGGACAGGGGTCCTACGAGCAGTACTTC. Residues: CASSPPGQGSYEQYF. The variable domain in full, completed from reference TRBV18 and TRBJ2-7, reads NAGVMQNPRHLVRRRGQEARLRCSPMKGHSHVYWYRQLPEEGLKFMVYLQKENIIDESGMPKERFSAEFPKEGPSILRIQQVVRGDSAAYFCASSPPGQGSYEQYFGPGTRLTVT.

As regards this clone: Other DNA sequences within the sample encode an identical CDR3. The chain carries TRBV19 and TRBJ1-3; no clear D gene. Germline CDR1 is LNHDA and CDR2 is SQIVND (reference sequence). Trimming pared 8 bases from V and 0 bases from J, leaving 11 bases between. The CDR3 consists of 14 residues. CDR3 residues: CASRLASSGNTIYF. DNA for the CDR3: TGTGCCAGTCGACTCGCGAGCTCTGGAAACACCATATATTTT.

The count of this clone is one. The CDR3 spells CASSLFPRLAGSTDTQYF. CDR3 in DNA: TGTGCCAGCAGTTTATTCCCCCGACTAGCGGGAAGCACAGATACGCAGTATTTT. The gene calls are TRBV28 and TRBJ2-3; the match to TRBD2 covers 11 bases. J gave up 0 bases and V 1 base, and 6 bases lay outside the gene matches. CDR1 is MDHEN and CDR2 is SYDVKM in the germline V gene. The CDR3 sequence is 18 residues long.

The chain recombines TRBV5-4 with TRBJ2-3, with 14 bases identical to TRBD2. CDR1 and CDR2 from the germline V gene are SGHNT and YYREEE (reference sequence). With 3 bases clipped from V and 4 bases from J, the junction kept 4 bases outside the gene matches. The CDR3 has 16 residues. This CDR3 is CASSSSGLAGADTQYF. The DNA of the CDR3 is TGTGCCAGCAGCTCGTCGGGACTAGCGGGGGCAGATACGCAGTATTTT. Using reference TRBV5-4 and TRBJ2-3 for the parts outside the CDR3, the full variable domain is ETGVTQSPTHLIKTRGQQVTLRCSSQSGHNTVSWYQQALGQGPQFIFQYYREEENGRGNFPPRFSGLQFPNYSSELNVNALELDDSALYLCASSSSGLAGADTQYFGPGTRLTVL.

J is TRBJ1-2 and V is TRBV11-2; D might be TRBD1 (5 bases). CDR1 SGHAT and CDR2 FQNNGV come from the germline V gene. CDR3 length: 17 residues. V dropped 2 bases and J dropped 0 bases, with 16 bases sitting between them. The DNA of the CDR3 is TGTGCCAGCAGCTTATGGGGCTCGGCATCTCCTAACTATGGCTACACCTTC. The encoded protein is CASSLWGSASPNYGYTF.

V is TRBV7-3 and J is TRBJ2-2; the match to TRBD1 covers 10 bases. The CDR3 contains 16 residues. Trimming removed 5 bases from V and 5 bases from J; junction bases left unmatched: 8. In germline, CDR1 is SGHTA, CDR2 FQGTGA. The CDR3 DNA reads as TGTGCCAGCAGCCAAGGACAGGGGGTACGGACCGGGGAGCTGTTTTTT. This gives the protein CASSQGQGVRTGELFF.

This rearrangement joins TRBV28 to TRBJ1-2, with D maybe TRBD1 (6 bases). Germline CDR1 MDHEN, CDR2 SYDVKM. Trimming shortened V by 5 bases and J by 2 bases, and 15 bases separated the two germline ends. The CDR3 length is 15 residues. DNA for the CDR3: TGTGCCAGCAGTGGGTCGGGGGCGAGGAACTATGGCTACACCTTC. It encodes CASSGSGARNYGYTF.

The CDR3 DNA is TGTGCCAGCAGTCTCTTACGGGGAGCGCAGGGGATTGAAAAACTGTTTTTT. This encodes CASSLLRGAQGIEKLFF. V and J are TRBV27 and TRBJ1-4; the D gene is possibly TRBD1 (6 bases). This CDR3 has 17 residues. V was pared by 5 bases and J by 7 bases, with 23 bases between. Germline V gene sequence: CDR1 MNHEY, CDR2 SMNVEV (reference sequence). Drawing the rest from reference TRBV27 and TRBJ1-4, the complete variable domain is EAQVTQNPRYLITVTGKKLTVTCSQNMNHEYMSWYRQDPGLGLRQIYYSMNVEVTDKGDVPEGYKVSRKEKRNFPLILESPSPNQTSLYFCASSLLRGAQGIEKLFFGSGTQLSVL.

V gene TRBV5-1 combines with J gene TRBJ2-2; TRBD2 agrees at 15 bases. After removal of 3 bases from V and 5 bases from J, the junction contained 8 bases not matched to a gene. The germline CDR1 and CDR2 sequences are SGHRS and YFSETQ. This CDR3 has 18 amino acids. The CDR3, as DNA: TGCGCCAGCAGCTGGGGACTAGCGGGAGGCCGGGGAACCGGGGAGCTGTTTTTT. Translated, it gives CASSWGLAGGRGTGELFF.

This clone was counted a few times. The chain has TRBV10-3 and TRBJ1-1, with D unresolved. V was cut by 11 bases and J by 0 bases, with 10 bases left in between. CDR3 length: 12 amino acids. Germline CDR1 ENHRY, CDR2 SYGVKD. The CDR3 nucleotides read TGTGCCGTGGGCAGTTTGAACACTGAAGCTTTCTTT. This sequence encodes CAVGSLNTEAFF.

This chain joins TRBV28 and TRBJ2-2, with 11 positions matching TRBD2. The CDR3 loop spans 17 amino acids. Per the germline V gene, CDR1 is MDHEN and CDR2 is SYDVKM. J lost 2 bases, V lost 2 bases, and 4 bases had no gene match. This CDR3 reads CASSLHGTSGNTGELFF. The CDR3 nucleotides read TGTGCCAGCAGTTTACACGGGACTAGCGGAAACACCGGGGAGCTGTTTTTT.

This clone was picked up a small number of times. The chain is built from TRBV7-9 and TRBJ1-1; a possible D gene is TRBD1 (5 bases). In germline, CDR1 is SEHNR, CDR2 FQNEAQ (reference sequence). Trimming removed 8 bases at V and 5 bases at J, with 15 bases between. The CDR3 runs to 13 residues. The CDR3, as DNA: TGTGCCAGCGGGACTACAGGAGGAACTGAAGCTTTCTTT. This sequence encodes CASGTTGGTEAFF. The full variable domain, rest sourced from reference TRBV7-9 and TRBJ1-1, is DTGVSQNPRHKITKRGQNVTFRCDPISEHNRLYWYRQTLGQGPEFLTYFQNEAQLEKSRLLSDRFSAERPKGSFSTLEIQRTEQGDSAMYLCASGTTGGTEAFFGQGTRLTVV.

This sequence joins TRBV5-1 and TRBJ2-5, with D uncertain. Deletions cut 4 bases from V and 5 bases from J, with 15 bases between. The CDR3 totals 14 residues. From germline, CDR1 is SGHRS and CDR2 YFSETQ. This chain's CDR3 is CASSVGSSYETQYF. The CDR3 region has the DNA TGCGCCAGCAGCGTCGGTTCGAGTTATGAGACCCAGTACTTC.

This clone was picked up one time. The identical CDR3 is also encoded by other nucleotide sequences in the sample. The chain has TRBV9 and TRBJ2-5; the match to TRBD2 covers 12 bases. The CDR3 is made up of 15 amino acids. The J segment lost 4 bases and the V segment lost 2 bases, leaving 3 bases of the junction unmatched. Germline V gene lookup returns CDR1 SGDLS and CDR2 YYNGEE. The CDR3 protein is CASSVGLAGGETQYF. Here the CDR3 DNA reads TGTGCCAGCAGCGTGGGACTAGCGGGTGGAGAGACCCAGTACTTC. Looking up the rest from reference TRBV9 and TRBJ2-5 gives the full variable domain: DSGVTQTPKHLITATGQRVTLRCSPRSGDLSVYWYQQSLDQGLQFLIQYYNGEERAKGNILERFSAQQFPDLHSELNLSSLELGDSALYFCASSVGLAGGETQYFGPGTRLLVL.

Concerning this clone: This same CDR3 is encoded by further DNA sequences in the sample. The gene calls are TRBV4-3 and TRBJ2-4; D not resolved. CDR3 length: 16 amino acids. From germline, CDR1 is LGHNA and CDR2 YSLEER. V was clipped by 1 base and J by 0 bases, with 10 bases between them. CDR3 amino acids: CASSQGARVAKNIQYF. The CDR3 bases are TGCGCCAGCAGCCAAGGAGCGCGAGTAGCCAAAAACATTCAGTACTTC.

V is TRBV28 and J is TRBJ2-5; D is ambiguous. The CDR3 is 12 amino acids. With 5 bases removed from V and 1 base from J, the gap between germline ends came to 5 bases. The germline V gene encodes CDR1 MDHEN and CDR2 SYDVKM. The CDR3 here is CASSNFQETQYF. CDR3 in DNA: TGTGCCAGCAGTAACTTCCAAGAGACCCAGTACTTC.